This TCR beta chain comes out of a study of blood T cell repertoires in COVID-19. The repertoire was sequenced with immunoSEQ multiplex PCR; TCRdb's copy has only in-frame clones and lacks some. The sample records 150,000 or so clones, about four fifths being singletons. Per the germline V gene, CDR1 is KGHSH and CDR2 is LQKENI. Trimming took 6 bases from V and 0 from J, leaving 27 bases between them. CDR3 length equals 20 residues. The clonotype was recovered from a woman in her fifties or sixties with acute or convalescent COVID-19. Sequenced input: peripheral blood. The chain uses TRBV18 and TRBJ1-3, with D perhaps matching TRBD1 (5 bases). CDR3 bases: TGTGCCAGCTCCCGCAGGGTCCCGGGCCTTTCTTCGAGCTCTGGAAACACCATATATTTT. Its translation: CASSRRVPGLSSSSGNTIYF. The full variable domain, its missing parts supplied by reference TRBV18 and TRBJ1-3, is NAGVMQNPRHLVRRRGQEARLRCSPMKGHSHVYWYRQLPEEGLKFMVYLQKENIIDESGMPKERFSAEFPKEGPSILRIQQVVRGDSAAYFCASSRRVPGLSSSSGNTIYFGEGSWLTVV.